This paragraph reports one T cell receptor beta chain. Its specificity is unknown. This record comes from a study of shared clonotypes between healthy human individuals. Overall study results and limits: Blood alone was sampled, and tissue repertoires likely differ.

Here immunoSEQ multiplex PCR was the method, and the copy in TCRdb shows in-frame clones only, minus some. The sample records about 2.4 million clones, over 85% being singletons. CD4+ cells were split into CD45RA+ naive and CD45RA-negative memory subsets. This sequence originates from a man aged 18 to 30 in good health. Some clones in this sample may be carry-over from other donors' samples. Source material: naive CD4+ T cells from PBMCs. Described subset: CD45RA+ positively selected.

Here the CDR3 DNA reads TGCGCCAGCAGCTTGGGGGACAGCTACTCTGGAAACACCATATATTTT. Its protein product is CASSLGDSYSGNTIYF. The V call is TRBV5-1, the J call TRBJ1-3; 7 bases are a match to TRBD1. CDR3 length: 16 residues. The germline V gene has CDR1 SGHRS and CDR2 YFSETQ. Trimming removed 0 bases from V and 0 bases from J; junction bases left unmatched: 3.